Listed here are 24 T cell receptor beta chains from one sample, sequenced in a study of cytomegalovirus exposure and HLA in healthy donors. With 60 Vbeta and 13 Jbeta primers, the PCR was carried out. Libraries were prepared by immunoSEQ multiplex PCR; TCRdb keeps only in-frame clonotypes and omits some of them. The sample includes about 130,000 clones, more than 60% of them seen just once. Sequenced material: PBMCs. The origin of the receptors is a woman aged 40 to 50 in good health and CMV-seropositive.

CDR3 in DNA: TGTGCCACCAGCATTTCAGGGGGCGCTGGCACCGGGGAGCTGTTTTTT. Protein product: CATSISGGAGTGELFF. This rearrangement joins TRBV15 to TRBJ2-2; 8 bases are a match to TRBD1. Germline CDR1 reads LNHNV; CDR2 reads YYDKDF (reference sequence). This CDR3 contains 16 residues. Trimming took 4 bases from V and 4 from J; bases not matched to a gene: 8.

The chain's CDR3 is CASSLRTGGYTEAFF. The CDR3 DNA reads TGTGCCAGTAGTCTAAGGACAGGGGGATACACTGAAGCTTTCTTT. The chain employs TRBV19 and TRBJ1-1; TRBD1 matches 10 bases. Per the germline V gene, CDR1 is LNHDA and CDR2 is SQIVND (reference sequence). This CDR3 is built from 15 residues. Losses at the gene ends were 5 bases for V and 3 bases for J; bases not matched to a gene: 6.

This clone was counted a few times. The chain employs TRBV4-3 and TRBJ2-7; possible D gene TRBD2, 6 bases. This CDR3 has 16 residues. Germline values: CDR1 LGHNA, CDR2 YSLEER. The V and J ends lost 4 bases and 2 bases respectively, with 18 bases between them. The CDR3 protein is CASSRAFSGGAYEQYF. CDR3 bases: TGCGCCAGCAGCCGTGCCTTTAGCGGAGGGGCCTACGAGCAGTACTTC.

J is TRBJ2-1 and V is TRBV7-2; perhaps TRBD2 as D (6 bases). Trimming removed 6 bases from V and 2 bases from J, with 14 bases in between. CDR3 length equals 15 residues. Germline assignment: CDR1 SGHTA and CDR2 FQGNSA. The CDR3 DNA follows: TGTGCCAGCAGTTCATCCCGGGGGACCTACAATGAGCAGTTCTTC. Translation gives CASSSSRGTYNEQFF.

The chain joins TRBV10-1 to TRBJ2-5; tentative D call: TRBD2 (6 bases). The germline V gene encodes CDR1 WNHNN and CDR2 SYGVQD (reference sequence). The ends were cut back, 6 bases at V and 5 bases at J, with 22 bases in the middle. This CDR3 comprises 16 residues. The CDR3 spells CASRDPRDLLRETQYF. CDR3 DNA: TGCGCCAGCAGGGACCCCCGGGACTTACTGAGGGAGACCCAGTACTTC.

The rearrangement links TRBV9 to TRBJ1-3; D might be TRBD1 (5 bases). V was cut by 5 bases and J by 7 bases, with 16 bases left in between. The CDR3 has 14 residues. The germline CDR1 and CDR2 sequences are SGDLS and YYNGEE. Here the CDR3 DNA reads TGTGCCAGCAGTAGGGGTAGGGCGTCGAACACCATATATTTT. Translating gives CASSRGRASNTIYF.

CDR3 in amino acids: CASSLTAGANVLTF. The CDR3 DNA is TGTGCCAGTAGTTTAACGGCTGGGGCCAACGTCCTGACTTTC. This chain joins TRBV19 and TRBJ2-6, with unresolved D. The V gene lost 5 bases and the J gene lost 2 bases, with 7 bases spanning the gap. This CDR3 region has 14 residues. The germline V gene has CDR1 LNHDA and CDR2 SQIVND (reference sequence).

This chain connects TRBV27 to TRBJ2-7; 7 nucleotides align to TRBD2. J gave up 0 bases and V 5 bases, and 16 bases lay outside the gene matches. This CDR3 is 18 amino acids long. Germline assignment: CDR1 MNHEY and CDR2 SMNVEV (reference sequence). The CDR3 DNA reads TGTGCCAGCAGTCAACCTTCCGAACGGGGAGGGAGCTCCTACGAGCAGTACTTC. Its translation is CASSQPSERGGSSYEQYF.

DNA for the CDR3: TGTGCCTGGAGCGGGGGGCAGACCTTCAATGAGCAGTTCTTC. This sequence encodes CAWSGGQTFNEQFF. The rearrangement links TRBV30 to TRBJ2-1; the D gene is possibly TRBD2 (7 bases). The CDR3 runs to 14 residues. Per the germline V gene, CDR1 is GTSNPN and CDR2 is SVGIG (reference sequence). V gave up 3 bases and J gave up 6 bases, with 15 bases separating them.

The table lists this clone with a few counts. CDR3 coding DNA: TGTGCCAGCAGTGACTGGGAGTACTATGGCTACACCTTC. As protein: CASSDWEYYGYTF. This chain connects TRBV6-1 to TRBJ1-2; the D is unclear. V gave up 3 bases and J gave up 3 bases, with 8 bases separating them. The CDR3 runs 13 residues. The germline gives CDR1 MNHNS, CDR2 SASEGT.

This chain joins TRBV28 and TRBJ2-5; D gene uncertain. Per germline, CDR1 MDHEN and CDR2 SYDVKM. The germline V and J ends were trimmed by 3 bases and 3 bases, with 11 bases remaining between them. The CDR3 is made up of 14 amino acids. This chain's CDR3 is CASSLVGIKETQYF. CDR3 bases: TGTGCCAGCAGTTTGGTGGGCATAAAAGAGACCCAGTACTTC.

The chain carries TRBV7-2 and TRBJ1-5; D remains unclear. The germline gives CDR1 SGHTA, CDR2 FQGNSA. The CDR3 totals 15 residues. V shed 4 bases and J shed 0 bases, with 10 bases lying between them. CDR3 in amino acids: CASSSYGSSNQPQHF. DNA of the CDR3: TGTGCCAGCAGCTCGTACGGTAGTAGCAATCAGCCCCAGCATTTT.

The chain recombines TRBV2 with TRBJ2-2; D might be TRBD1 (6 bases). This CDR3 comprises 14 residues. Trimming stripped 10 bases from V and 0 bases from J, with 12 bases between. Germline values: CDR1 SNHLY, CDR2 FYNNEI. The CDR3 region is CATSGDANTGELFF. CDR3 nucleotides: TGTGCCACCTCAGGGGACGCGAACACCGGGGAGCTGTTTTTT.

The genes are TRBV19 and TRBJ1-1, with D tentatively TRBD1 (6 bases). The germline V gene has CDR1 LNHDA and CDR2 SQIVND (reference sequence). The CDR3 has 14 amino acids. Trimming took 1 base from V and 5 from J, leaving 11 bases between them. For the CDR3, the DNA is TGTGCCAGTAGTATAGGTATAGGGGGAACTGAAGCTTTCTTT. As protein: CASSIGIGGTEAFF.

This clone was recorded a few times. The V call is TRBV25-1, the J call TRBJ1-4; D ambiguous. V lost 1 base and J lost 4, with 16 bases in between. The CDR3 spans 17 residues. Looked up from germline, CDR1 is MGHDK and CDR2 is SYGVNS. In DNA form, the CDR3 reads TGTGCCAGCAGTGAATCTCTGGGTTCGGGGTTTAATGAAAAACTGTTTTTT. Protein sequence: CASSESLGSGFNEKLFF.

The chain uses TRBV21-1 and TRBJ1-6; the table's D gene call, TRBD1, was not cross checked with the DNA. TRBV21-1 is classified as a pseudogene. CDR3 length equals 16 residues. CDR3 sequence (DNA): TGTGCCAGCAGGGGACAGGGGTTGTCGGGGAATTCACCCCTCCACTTT. This codes for CASRGQGLSGNSPLHF.

V is TRBV29-1 and J is TRBJ1-4, with D maybe TRBD1 (6 bases). Trimming removed 5 bases from V and 3 bases from J, with 13 bases in between. This CDR3 is 14 amino acids long. CDR1 is SQVTM, CDR2 ANQGSEA, per germline. The CDR3 DNA reads as TGCAGCGTTTGGGGGGGCGGCCCTAATGAAAAACTGTTTTTT. This translates into CSVWGGGPNEKLFF.

The chain joins TRBV7-8 to TRBJ2-2, with 7 bases fitting TRBD1. V trimming: 5 bases; J trimming: 4 bases; junction bases outside the gene matches: 13. The CDR3 totals 17 residues. From germline, CDR1 is SGHVS and CDR2 FQNEAQ. CDR3 amino acids: CASSPEPTGWGTGELFF. The CDR3 DNA reads as TGTGCCAGCAGCCCAGAACCGACAGGGTGGGGCACCGGGGAGCTGTTTTTT.

The sample holds a few counts of this clone. The rearrangement links TRBV29-1 to TRBJ1-5; 8 bases align to TRBD1. This CDR3 is 14 amino acids long. The ends lost 6 bases at V and 7 bases at J; junction bases unmatched: 11. Germline CDR1 SQVTM, CDR2 ANQGSEA. The CDR3 is CSVGRGPEDQPQHF. The CDR3 nucleotides read TGCAGCGTGGGCAGGGGGCCCGAGGACCAGCCCCAGCATTTT.

This chain links TRBV28 with TRBJ2-7, with D possibly matching TRBD1 (7 bases). Germline V gene sequence: CDR1 MDHEN, CDR2 SYDVKM. The CDR3 has 15 residues. The V end was cut by 7 bases, the J end by 1 base, with 17 bases between. For the CDR3, the DNA is TGTGCCAGCACTCAAGGAGGGACAGCTTCCTACGAGCAGTACTTC. Amino acid sequence: CASTQGGTASYEQYF. Full variable domain (remainder filled in from reference TRBV28 and TRBJ2-7): DVKVTQSSRYLVKRTGEKVFLECVQDMDHENMFWYRQDPGLGLRLIYFSYDVKMKEKGDIPEGYSVSREKKERFSLILESASTNQTSMYLCASTQGGTASYEQYFGPGTRLTVT.

This clone has only a few counts. The chain has TRBV7-9 and TRBJ1-6; D is unclear. Germline V CDR1 and CDR2: SEHNR, FQNEAQ (reference sequence). Trimming took off 3 bases at V and 7 bases at J, with 13 bases between the two ends. The CDR3 has 15 residues. CDR3 sequence: CASSLNGNPNSPLHF. CDR3 DNA: TGTGCCAGCAGCTTGAACGGGAACCCCAATTCACCCCTCCACTTT.

Only a few counts were recorded for this clone. This chain joins TRBV7-2 and TRBJ2-2, with D possibly matching TRBD1 (5 bases). V was clipped by 2 bases and J by 2 bases, with 9 bases between them. The CDR3 has 15 amino acids. The germline gives CDR1 SGHTA, CDR2 FQGNSA. This CDR3 reads CASSLHRTNTGELFF. The CDR3 nucleotides are TGTGCCAGCAGCTTACACAGGACCAACACCGGGGAGCTGTTTTTT.

This clone was observed once. The rearrangement joins TRBV13 to TRBJ2-1, with 10 bases identical to TRBD2. CDR1 PRHDT and CDR2 FYEKMQ come from the germline V gene (reference sequence). CDR3 length equals 17 residues. V dropped 5 bases and J dropped 6; count of bases not matched to a gene: 13. The CDR3 bases are TGTGCCAGCAGCCTTCTCTTCAGCGGGAGGGCTGGCAATGAGCAGTTCTTC. It encodes CASSLLFSGRAGNEQFF. Drawing the rest from reference TRBV13 and TRBJ2-1, the complete variable domain is AAGVIQSPRHLIKEKRETATLKCYPIPRHDTVYWYQQGPGQDPQFLISFYEKMQSDKGSIPDRFSAQQFSDYHSELNMSSLELGDSALYFCASSLLFSGRAGNEQFFGPGTRLTVL.

This sequence joins TRBV4-1 and TRBJ2-1, with 13 positions matching TRBD2. This CDR3 is 16 amino acids long. With 6 bases clipped from V and 6 bases from J, the junction kept 8 bases outside the gene matches. CDR1 is MGHRA and CDR2 is YSYEKL in the germline V gene. The CDR3 nucleotides are TGCGCCAGCAGACTAGCGGGGGGGTCCCCCCGCAATGAGCAGTTCTTC. Translation gives CASRLAGGSPRNEQFF.